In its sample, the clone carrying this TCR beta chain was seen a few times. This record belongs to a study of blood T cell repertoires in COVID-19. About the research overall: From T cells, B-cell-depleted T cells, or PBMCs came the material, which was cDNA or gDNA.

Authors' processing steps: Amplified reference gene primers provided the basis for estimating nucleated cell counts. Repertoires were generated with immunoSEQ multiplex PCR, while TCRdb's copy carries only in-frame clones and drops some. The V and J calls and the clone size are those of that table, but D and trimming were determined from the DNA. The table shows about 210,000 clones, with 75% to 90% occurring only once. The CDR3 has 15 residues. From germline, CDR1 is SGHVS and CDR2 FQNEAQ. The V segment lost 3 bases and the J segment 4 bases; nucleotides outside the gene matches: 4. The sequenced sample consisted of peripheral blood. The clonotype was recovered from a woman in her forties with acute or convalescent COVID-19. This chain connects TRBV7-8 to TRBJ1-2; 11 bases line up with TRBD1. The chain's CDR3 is CASSFRTGGLYGYTF. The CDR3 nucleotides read TGTGCCAGCAGCTTCCGGACAGGGGGCCTCTATGGCTACACCTTC.